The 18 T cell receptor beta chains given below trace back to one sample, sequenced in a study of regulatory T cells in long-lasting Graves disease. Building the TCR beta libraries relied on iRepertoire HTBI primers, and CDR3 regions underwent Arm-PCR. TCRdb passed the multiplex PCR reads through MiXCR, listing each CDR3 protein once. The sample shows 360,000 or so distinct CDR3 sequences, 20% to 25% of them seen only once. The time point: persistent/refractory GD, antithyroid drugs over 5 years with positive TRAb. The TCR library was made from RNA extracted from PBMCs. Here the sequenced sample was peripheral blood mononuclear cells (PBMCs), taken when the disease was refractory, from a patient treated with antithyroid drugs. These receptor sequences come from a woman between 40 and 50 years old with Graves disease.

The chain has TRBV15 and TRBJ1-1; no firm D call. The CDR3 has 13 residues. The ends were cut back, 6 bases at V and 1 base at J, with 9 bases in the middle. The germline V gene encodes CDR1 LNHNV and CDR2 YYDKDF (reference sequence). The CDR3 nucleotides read TGTGCCACCAGTTCAGAACCGAACACTGAAGCTTTCTTT. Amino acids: CATSSEPNTEAFF.

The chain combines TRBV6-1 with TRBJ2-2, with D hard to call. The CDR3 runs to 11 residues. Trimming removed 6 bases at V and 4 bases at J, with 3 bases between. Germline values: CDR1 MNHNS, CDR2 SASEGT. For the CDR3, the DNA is TGTGCCAGCAGCACCACCGGGGAGCTGTTTTTT. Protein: CASSTTGELFF.

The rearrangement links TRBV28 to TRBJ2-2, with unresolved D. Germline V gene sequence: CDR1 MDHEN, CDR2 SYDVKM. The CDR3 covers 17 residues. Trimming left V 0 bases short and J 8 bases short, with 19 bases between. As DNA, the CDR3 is TGTGCCAGCAGTTTATGTCGCTTTTCTAGATGTACTGGGGAGCTGTTTTTT. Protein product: CASSLCRFSRCTGELFF. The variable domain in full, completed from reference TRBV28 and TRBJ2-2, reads DVKVTQSSRYLVKRTGEKVFLECVQDMDHENMFWYRQDPGLGLRLIYFSYDVKMKEKGDIPEGYSVSREKKERFSLILESASTNQTSMYLCASSLCRFSRCTGELFFGEGSRLTVL.

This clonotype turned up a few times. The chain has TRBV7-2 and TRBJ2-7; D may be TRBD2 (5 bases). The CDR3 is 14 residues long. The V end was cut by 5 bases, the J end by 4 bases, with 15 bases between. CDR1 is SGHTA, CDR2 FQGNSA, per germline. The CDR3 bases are TGTGCCAGCAGCGCCCGGGGAAAGATATACGAGCAGTACTTC. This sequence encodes CASSARGKIYEQYF. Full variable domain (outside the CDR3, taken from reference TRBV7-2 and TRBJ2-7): GAGVSQSPSNKVTEKGKDVELRCDPISGHTALYWYRQSLGQGLEFLIYFQGNSAPDKSGLPSDRFSAERTGGSVSTLTIQRTQQEDSAVYLCASSARGKIYEQYFGPGTRLTVT.

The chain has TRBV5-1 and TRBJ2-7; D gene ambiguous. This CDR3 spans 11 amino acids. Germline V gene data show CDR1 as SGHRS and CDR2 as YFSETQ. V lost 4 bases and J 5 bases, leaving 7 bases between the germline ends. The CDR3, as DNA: TGCGCCAGCAGCATCCGGAACGAGCAGTACTTC. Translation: CASSIRNEQYF. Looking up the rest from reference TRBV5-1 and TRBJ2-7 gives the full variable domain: KAGVTQTPRYLIKTRGQQVTLSCSPISGHRSVSWYQQTPGQGLQFLFEYFSETQRNKGNFPGRFSGRQFSNSRSEMNVSTLELGDSALYLCASSIRNEQYFGPGTRLTVT.

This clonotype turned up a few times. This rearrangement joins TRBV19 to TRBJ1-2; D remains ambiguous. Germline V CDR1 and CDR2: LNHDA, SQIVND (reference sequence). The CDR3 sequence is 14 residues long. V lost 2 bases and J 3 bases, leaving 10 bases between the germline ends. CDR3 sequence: CASSIIDGYYGYTF. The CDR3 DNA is TGTGCCAGTAGTATAATAGACGGATACTATGGCTACACCTTC.

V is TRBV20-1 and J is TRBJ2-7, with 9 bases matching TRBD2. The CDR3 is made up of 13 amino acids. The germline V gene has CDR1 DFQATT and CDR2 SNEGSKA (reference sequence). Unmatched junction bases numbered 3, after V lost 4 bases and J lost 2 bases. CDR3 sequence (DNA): TGCAGTGCTACACTAGCGGGCGCCTACGAGCAGTACTTC. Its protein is CSATLAGAYEQYF.

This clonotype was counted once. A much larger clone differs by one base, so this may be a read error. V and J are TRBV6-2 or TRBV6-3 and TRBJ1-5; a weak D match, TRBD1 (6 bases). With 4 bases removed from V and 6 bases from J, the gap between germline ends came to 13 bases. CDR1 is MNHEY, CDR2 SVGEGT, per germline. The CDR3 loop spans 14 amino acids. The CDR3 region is CASSWQGLSQPQHF. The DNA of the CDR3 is TGTGCCAGCAGTTGGCAGGGGTTAAGTCAGCCCCAGCATTTT.

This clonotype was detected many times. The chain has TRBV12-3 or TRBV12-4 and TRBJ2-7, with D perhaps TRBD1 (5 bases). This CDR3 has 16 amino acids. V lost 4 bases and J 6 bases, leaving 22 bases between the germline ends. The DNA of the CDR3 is TGTGCCAGCAGTTCCCTCTCCCCCGACAGTTTCGGCGAGCAGTACTTC. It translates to CASSSLSPDSFGEQYF.

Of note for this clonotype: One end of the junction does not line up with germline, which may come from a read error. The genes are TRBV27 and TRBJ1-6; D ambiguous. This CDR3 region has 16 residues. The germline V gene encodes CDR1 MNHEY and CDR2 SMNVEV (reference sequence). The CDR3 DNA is TGTGCCAGCAGCCCCCCGTTACAATCTTATAATTCACTCCTCCACTTT. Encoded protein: CASSPPLQSYNSLLHF.

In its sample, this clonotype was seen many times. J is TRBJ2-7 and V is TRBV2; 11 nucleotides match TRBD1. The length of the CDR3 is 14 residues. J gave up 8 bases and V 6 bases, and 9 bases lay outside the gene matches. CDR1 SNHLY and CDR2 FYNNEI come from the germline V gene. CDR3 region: CASSLGQGALQQYF. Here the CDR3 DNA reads TGTGCCAGCAGCCTCGGACAGGGGGCCTTGCAGCAGTACTTC.

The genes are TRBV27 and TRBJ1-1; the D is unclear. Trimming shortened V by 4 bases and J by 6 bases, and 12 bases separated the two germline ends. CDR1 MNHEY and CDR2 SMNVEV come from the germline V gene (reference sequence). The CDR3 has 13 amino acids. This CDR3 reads CASSSLVVAEAFF. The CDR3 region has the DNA TGTGCCAGCAGTTCCCTCGTCGTCGCTGAAGCTTTCTTT.

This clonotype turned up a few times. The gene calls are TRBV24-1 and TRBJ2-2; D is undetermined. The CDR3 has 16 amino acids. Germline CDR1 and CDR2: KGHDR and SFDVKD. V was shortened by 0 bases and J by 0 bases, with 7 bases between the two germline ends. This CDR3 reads CATSDLSDANTGELFF. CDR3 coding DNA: TGTGCCACCAGTGATTTGTCGGACGCGAACACCGGGGAGCTGTTTTTT.

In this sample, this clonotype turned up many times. CDR3 nucleotide sequence: TGTGCCACCCGTGAGGTGGGGGGTATGGATTTGGCCCAGCATTTT. It specifies CATREVGGMDLAQHF. The chain employs TRBV6-1 and TRBJ1-5, with D perhaps matching TRBD1 (5 bases). Germline assignment: CDR1 MNHNS and CDR2 SASEGT. This CDR3 is built from 15 residues. The V gene lost 10 bases and the J gene lost 11 bases, with 27 bases spanning the gap.

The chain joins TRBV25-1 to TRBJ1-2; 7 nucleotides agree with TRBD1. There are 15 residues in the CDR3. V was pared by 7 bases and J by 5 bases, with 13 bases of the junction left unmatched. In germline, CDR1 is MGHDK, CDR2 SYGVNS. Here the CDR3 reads CASTRQGGIWYGYTF. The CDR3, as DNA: TGTGCCAGCACTAGACAGGGAGGAATTTGGTATGGCTACACCTTC.

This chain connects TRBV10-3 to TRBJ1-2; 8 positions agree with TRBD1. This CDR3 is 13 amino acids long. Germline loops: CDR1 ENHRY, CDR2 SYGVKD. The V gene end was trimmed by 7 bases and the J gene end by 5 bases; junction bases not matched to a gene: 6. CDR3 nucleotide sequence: TGTGCCATCAACCCGGGACAGGAGTATGGCTACACCTTC. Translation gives CAINPGQEYGYTF.

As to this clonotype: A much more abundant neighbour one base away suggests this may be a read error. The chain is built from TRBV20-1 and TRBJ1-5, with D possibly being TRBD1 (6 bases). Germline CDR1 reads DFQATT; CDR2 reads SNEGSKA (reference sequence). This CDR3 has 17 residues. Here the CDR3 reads CSATSITGRWRNQPQRF. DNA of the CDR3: TGCAGTGCTACCTCAATTACAGGGAGATGGCGCAATCAGCCCCAGCGTTTT.

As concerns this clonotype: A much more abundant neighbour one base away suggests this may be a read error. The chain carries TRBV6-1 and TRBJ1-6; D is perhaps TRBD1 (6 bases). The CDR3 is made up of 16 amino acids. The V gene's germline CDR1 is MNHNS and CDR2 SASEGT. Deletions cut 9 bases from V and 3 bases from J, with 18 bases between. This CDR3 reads CASIKQGFHYNSPLHF. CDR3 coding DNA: TGTGCCAGTATCAAACAGGGTTTCCACTATAATTCACCCCTCCACTTT.